This record concerns one T cell receptor beta chain sequence. The data belong to a study of blood T cell repertoires in COVID-19. Study-level information: Acute-phase and convalescent COVID-19 samples originated in the United States, Italy and Spain.

Participant ages covered roughly 18 to 89 years across about two dozen US areas. Self-reported history from a screening survey and questionnaire set each donor's cohort. Sequencing was performed with immunoSEQ multiplex PCR; in TCRdb, only in-frame clones are kept and a portion is missing. The sample lists more than 200,000 clones, 85% to 90% occurring once. The germline CDR1 and CDR2 sequences are MGHDK and SYGVNS. Trimming took 6 bases from V and 3 from J; bases not matched to a gene: 4. CDR3 length: 13 residues. The V gene is TRBV25-1, the J gene TRBJ2-7; TRBD1 matches at 8 bases. Sequencing input: PBMCs or T cells enriched from blood (not recorded which). This clonotype was sampled from a man aged 40-49 years who had recovered from COVID-19. The CDR3 region is CASSRGPYYEQYF. CDR3 nucleotide sequence: TGTGCCAGCAGCAGGGGGCCTTACTACGAGCAGTACTTC.